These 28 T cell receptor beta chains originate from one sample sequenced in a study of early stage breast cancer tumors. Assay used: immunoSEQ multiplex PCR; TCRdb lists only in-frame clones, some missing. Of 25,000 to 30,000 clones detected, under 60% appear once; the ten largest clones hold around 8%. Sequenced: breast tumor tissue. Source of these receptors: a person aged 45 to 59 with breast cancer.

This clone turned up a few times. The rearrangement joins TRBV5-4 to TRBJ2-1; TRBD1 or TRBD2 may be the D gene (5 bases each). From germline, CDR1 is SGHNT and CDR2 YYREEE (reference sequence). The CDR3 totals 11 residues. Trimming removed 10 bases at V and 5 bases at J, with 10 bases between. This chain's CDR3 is CAGGRDNEQFF. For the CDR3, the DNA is TGTGCCGGGGGACGAGACAATGAGCAGTTCTTC.

The CDR3 nucleotides are TGTGCCAGCAGCGTGGCAATTAGCGGGGAGCAGTTCTTC. This translates into CASSVAISGEQFF. The chain has TRBV9 and TRBJ2-1; TRBD2 aligns across 7 bases. The CDR3 totals 13 residues. Germline-derived CDR1 and CDR2 are SGDLS and YYNGEE. Trimming removed 2 bases from V and 10 bases from J; junction bases left unmatched: 6.

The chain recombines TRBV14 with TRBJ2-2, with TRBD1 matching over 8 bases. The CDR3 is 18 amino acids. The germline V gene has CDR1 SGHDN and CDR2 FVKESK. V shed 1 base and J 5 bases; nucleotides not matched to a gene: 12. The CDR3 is CASSQVVGRGRGTGELFF. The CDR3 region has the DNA TGTGCCAGCAGCCAAGTTGTTGGCAGGGGGCGAGGAACCGGGGAGCTGTTTTTT.

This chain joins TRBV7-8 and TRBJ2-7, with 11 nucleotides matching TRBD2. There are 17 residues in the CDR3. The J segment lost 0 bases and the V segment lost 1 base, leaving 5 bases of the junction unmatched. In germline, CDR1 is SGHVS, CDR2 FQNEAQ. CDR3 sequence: CASSLGLAGGRSYEQYF. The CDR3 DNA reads TGTGCCAGCAGCTTAGGCCTAGCGGGAGGCCGCTCCTACGAGCAGTACTTC.

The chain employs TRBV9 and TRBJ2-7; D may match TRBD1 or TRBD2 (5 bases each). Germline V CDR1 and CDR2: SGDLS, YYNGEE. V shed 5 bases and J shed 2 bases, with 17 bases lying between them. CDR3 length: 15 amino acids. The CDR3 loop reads CASSLTGDQTYEQYF. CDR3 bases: TGTGCCAGCAGTCTTACCGGGGACCAGACCTACGAGCAGTACTTC.

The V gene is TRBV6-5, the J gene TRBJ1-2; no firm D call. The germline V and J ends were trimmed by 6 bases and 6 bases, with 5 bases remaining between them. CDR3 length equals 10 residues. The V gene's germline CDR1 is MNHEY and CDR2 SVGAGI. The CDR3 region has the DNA TGTGCCAGCAGACGGGATGGCTACACCTTC. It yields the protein CASRRDGYTF.

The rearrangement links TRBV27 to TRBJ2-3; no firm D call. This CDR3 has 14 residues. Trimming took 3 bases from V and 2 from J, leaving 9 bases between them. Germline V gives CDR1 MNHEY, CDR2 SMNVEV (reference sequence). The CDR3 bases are TGTGCCAGCAGTTTCTGGGCCGTCACAGATACGCAGTATTTT. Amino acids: CASSFWAVTDTQYF.

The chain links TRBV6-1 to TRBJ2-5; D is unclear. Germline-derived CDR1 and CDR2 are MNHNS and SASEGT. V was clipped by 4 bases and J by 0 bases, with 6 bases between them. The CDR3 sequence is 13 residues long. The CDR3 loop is CASSAGYQETQYF. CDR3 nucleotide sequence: TGTGCCAGCAGTGCCGGGTACCAAGAGACCCAGTACTTC.

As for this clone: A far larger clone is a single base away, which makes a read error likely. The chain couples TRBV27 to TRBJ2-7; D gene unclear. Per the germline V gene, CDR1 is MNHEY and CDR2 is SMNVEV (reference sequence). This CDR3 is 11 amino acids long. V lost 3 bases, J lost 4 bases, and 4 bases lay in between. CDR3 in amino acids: CASSLGYEQYF. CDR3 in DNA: TGTGCCAGCAGTTTGGGGTACGAGCAGTACTTC.

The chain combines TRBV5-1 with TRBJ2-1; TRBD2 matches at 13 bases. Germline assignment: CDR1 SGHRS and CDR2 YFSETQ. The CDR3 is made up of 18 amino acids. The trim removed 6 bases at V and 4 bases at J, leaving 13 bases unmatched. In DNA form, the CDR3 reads TGCGCCAGCAACCCGGGACTAGCGGGACGAGGGGCATACAATGAGCAGTTCTTC. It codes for CASNPGLAGRGAYNEQFF.

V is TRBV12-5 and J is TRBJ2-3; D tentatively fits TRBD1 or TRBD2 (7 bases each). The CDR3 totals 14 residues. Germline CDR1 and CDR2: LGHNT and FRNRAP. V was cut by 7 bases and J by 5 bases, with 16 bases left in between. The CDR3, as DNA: TGTGCTAGTGCCCCTGGGAGGGGGCTAGATACGCAGTATTTT. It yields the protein CASAPGRGLDTQYF.

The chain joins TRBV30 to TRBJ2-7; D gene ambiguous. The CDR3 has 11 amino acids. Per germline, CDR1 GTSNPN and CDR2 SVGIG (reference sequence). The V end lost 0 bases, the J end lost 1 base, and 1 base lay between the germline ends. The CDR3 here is CAWSVSYEQYF. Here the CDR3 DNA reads TGTGCCTGGAGTGTGTCCTACGAGCAGTACTTC. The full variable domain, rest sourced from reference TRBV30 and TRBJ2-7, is SQTIHQWPATLVQPVGSPLSLECTVEGTSNPNLYWYRQAAGRGLQLLFYSVGIGQISSEVPQNLSASRPQDRQFILSSKKLLLSDSGFYLCAWSVSYEQYFGPGTRLTVT.

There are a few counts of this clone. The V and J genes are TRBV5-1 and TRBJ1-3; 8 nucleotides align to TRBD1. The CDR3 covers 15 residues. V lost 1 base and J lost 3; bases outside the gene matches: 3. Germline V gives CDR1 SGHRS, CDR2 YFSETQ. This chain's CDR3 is CASSLSGGVGNTIYF. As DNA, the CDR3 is TGCGCCAGCAGCTTGTCAGGGGGCGTTGGAAACACCATATATTTT.

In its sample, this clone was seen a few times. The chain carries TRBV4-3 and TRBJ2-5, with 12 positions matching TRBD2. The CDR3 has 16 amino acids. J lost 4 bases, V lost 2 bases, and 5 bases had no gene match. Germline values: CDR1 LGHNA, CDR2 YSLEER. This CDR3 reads CASSQTPGLAGETQYF. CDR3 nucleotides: TGCGCCAGCAGCCAAACGCCGGGACTAGCGGGAGAGACCCAGTACTTC.

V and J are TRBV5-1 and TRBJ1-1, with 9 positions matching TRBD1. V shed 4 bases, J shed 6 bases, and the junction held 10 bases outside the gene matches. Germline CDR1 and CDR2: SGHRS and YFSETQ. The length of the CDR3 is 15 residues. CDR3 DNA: TGCGCCAGCAGCCTTTTGGGACAGGGAAACGCTGAAGCTTTCTTT. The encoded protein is CASSLLGQGNAEAFF.

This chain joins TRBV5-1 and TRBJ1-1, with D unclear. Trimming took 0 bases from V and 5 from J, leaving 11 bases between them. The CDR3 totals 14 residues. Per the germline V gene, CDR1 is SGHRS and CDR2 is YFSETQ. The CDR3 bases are TGCGCCAGCAGCTTGGCACGGATAGGGACTGAAGCTTTCTTT. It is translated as CASSLARIGTEAFF.

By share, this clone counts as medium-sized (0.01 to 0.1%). For the CDR3, the DNA is TGTGCCAGCAGTCAGACTAGCGGGAGGGTTAGTGAGCAGTTCTTC. Protein sequence: CASSQTSGRVSEQFF. The chain recombines TRBV27 with TRBJ2-1; 14 nucleotides line up with TRBD2. Germline assignment: CDR1 MNHEY and CDR2 SMNVEV (reference sequence). CDR3 size: 15 residues. V shed 5 bases and J 9 bases; nucleotides not matched to a gene: 6.

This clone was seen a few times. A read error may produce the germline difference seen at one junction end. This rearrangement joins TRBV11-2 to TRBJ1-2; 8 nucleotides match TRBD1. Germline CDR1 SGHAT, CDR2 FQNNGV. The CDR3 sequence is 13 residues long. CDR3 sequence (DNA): TGTGCCAGCAGCCTAGACAGGGGAGGCGGCTACACCTTC. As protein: CASSLDRGGGYTF.

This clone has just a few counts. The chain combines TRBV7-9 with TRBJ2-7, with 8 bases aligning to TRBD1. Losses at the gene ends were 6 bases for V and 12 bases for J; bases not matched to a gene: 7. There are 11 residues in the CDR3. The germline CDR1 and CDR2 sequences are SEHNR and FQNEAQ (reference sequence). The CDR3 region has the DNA TGTGCCAGCAGATCGGACAGGGCTATGTACTTC. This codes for CASRSDRAMYF.

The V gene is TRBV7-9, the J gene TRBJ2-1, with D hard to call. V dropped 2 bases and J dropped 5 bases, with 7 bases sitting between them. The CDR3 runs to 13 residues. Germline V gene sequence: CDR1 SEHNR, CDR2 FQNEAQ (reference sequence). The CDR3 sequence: CASSLPGHNEQFF. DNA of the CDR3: TGTGCCAGCAGCTTACCCGGTCACAATGAGCAGTTCTTC.

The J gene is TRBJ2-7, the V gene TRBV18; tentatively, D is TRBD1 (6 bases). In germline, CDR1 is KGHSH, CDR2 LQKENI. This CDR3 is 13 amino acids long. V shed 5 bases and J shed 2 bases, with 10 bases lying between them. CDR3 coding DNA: TGTGCCAGCTCAGCAGACAGGACCTACGAGCAGTACTTC. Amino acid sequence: CASSADRTYEQYF.

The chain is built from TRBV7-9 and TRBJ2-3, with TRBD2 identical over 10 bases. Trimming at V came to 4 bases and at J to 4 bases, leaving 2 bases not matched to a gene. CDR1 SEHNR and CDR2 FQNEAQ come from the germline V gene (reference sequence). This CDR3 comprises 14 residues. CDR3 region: CASSSGLAADTQYF. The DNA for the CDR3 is TGTGCCAGCAGCTCCGGACTAGCGGCAGATACGCAGTATTTT.

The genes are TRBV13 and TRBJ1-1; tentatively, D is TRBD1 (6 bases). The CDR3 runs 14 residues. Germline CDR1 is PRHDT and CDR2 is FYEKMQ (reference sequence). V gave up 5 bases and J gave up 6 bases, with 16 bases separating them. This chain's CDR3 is CASSAMGGVSEAFF. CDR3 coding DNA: TGTGCCAGCAGCGCCATGGGGGGCGTCTCTGAAGCTTTCTTT.

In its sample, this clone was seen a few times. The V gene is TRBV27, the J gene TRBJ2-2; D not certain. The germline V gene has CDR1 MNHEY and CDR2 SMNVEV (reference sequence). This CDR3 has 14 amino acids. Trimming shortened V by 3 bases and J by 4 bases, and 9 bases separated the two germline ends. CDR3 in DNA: TGTGCCAGCAGTTTTGGGGTGTCCACCGGGGAGCTGTTTTTT. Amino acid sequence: CASSFGVSTGELFF.

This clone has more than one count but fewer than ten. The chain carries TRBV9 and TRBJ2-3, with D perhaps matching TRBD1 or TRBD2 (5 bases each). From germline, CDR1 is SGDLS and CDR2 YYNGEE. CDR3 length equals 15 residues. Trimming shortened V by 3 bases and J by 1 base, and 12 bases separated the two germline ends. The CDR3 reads CASSGSLGGTDTQYF. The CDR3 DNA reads TGTGCCAGCAGCGGTAGCCTGGGGGGCACAGATACGCAGTATTTT.

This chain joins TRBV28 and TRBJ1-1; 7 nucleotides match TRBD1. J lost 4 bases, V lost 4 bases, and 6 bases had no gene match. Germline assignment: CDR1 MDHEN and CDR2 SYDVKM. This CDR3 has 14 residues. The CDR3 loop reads CASSSPRTGTEAFF. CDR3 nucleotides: TGTGCCAGCAGTTCACCCAGGACAGGCACTGAAGCTTTCTTT.

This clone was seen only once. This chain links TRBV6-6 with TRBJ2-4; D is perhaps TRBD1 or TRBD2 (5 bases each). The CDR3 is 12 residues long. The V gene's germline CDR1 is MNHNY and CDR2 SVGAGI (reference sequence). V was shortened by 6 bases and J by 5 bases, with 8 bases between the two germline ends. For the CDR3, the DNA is TGTGCCAGCAGGCAGGGAGAAAACATTCAGTACTTC. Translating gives CASRQGENIQYF.

CDR3 bases: TGTGCCAGCAGTTACACACGGATCTATGGCTACACCTTC. It yields the protein CASSYTRIYGYTF. The chain links TRBV6-5 to TRBJ1-2; D is ambiguous. The length of the CDR3 is 13 residues. CDR1 MNHEY and CDR2 SVGAGI come from the germline V gene. V was clipped by 2 bases and J by 4 bases, with 8 bases between them.